These 4 T cell receptor beta chains share one sample of origin, sequenced in a study of OX40 agonist ivuxolimab in advanced cancers. Repertoires were generated with immunoSEQ multiplex PCR, while TCRdb's copy carries only in-frame clones and drops some. The sample yields under 100,000 clones, nearly 90% seen once. This material consisted of CD4+ or CD8+ T cells sorted from blood, taken in a trial of the OX40 agonist ivuxolimab. The receptors come from an adult with an advanced solid tumor such as melanoma, head and neck, liver or kidney cancer.

The chain uses TRBV7-3 and TRBJ2-5; D could derive from TRBD1 or TRBD2 (7 bases each). Trimming stripped 5 bases from V and 2 bases from J, with 15 bases between. The germline CDR1 and CDR2 sequences are SGHTA and FQGTGA. This CDR3 spans 15 amino acids. CDR3 DNA: TGTGCCAGCAGCCCAGGGGGGGGCAGGCAAGAGACCCAGTACTTC. Its protein product is CASSPGGGRQETQYF.

The chain couples TRBV27 to TRBJ2-7, with TRBD1 matching over 8 bases. The V gene's germline CDR1 is MNHEY and CDR2 SMNVEV (reference sequence). The CDR3 runs to 14 residues. The V and J ends lost 6 bases and 2 bases, in that order; junction bases with no gene match: 6. The CDR3 bases are TGTGCCAGCAGGAGACAGGGGATCACCTACGAGCAGTACTTC. Its translation is CASRRQGITYEQYF.

The chain links TRBV7-8 to TRBJ2-3; no clear D gene. V was shortened by 2 bases and J by 2 bases, with 14 bases between the two germline ends. CDR1 is SGHVS, CDR2 FQNEAQ, per germline. The CDR3 contains 16 residues. The CDR3 bases are TGTGCCAGCAGCTTACGCTCGACGGGCGCCACAGATACGCAGTATTTT. It translates to CASSLRSTGATDTQYF.

The V and J genes are TRBV19 and TRBJ2-1; tentative D call: TRBD2 (6 bases). CDR1 is LNHDA and CDR2 is SQIVND in the germline V gene (reference sequence). V lost 8 bases and J lost 4, with 18 bases in between. This CDR3 spans 15 amino acids. Here the CDR3 reads CASSGYRGGYNEQFF. CDR3 nucleotide sequence: TGTGCCAGTTCAGGGTATCGCGGAGGGTACAATGAGCAGTTCTTC. The variable domain in full, completed from reference TRBV19 and TRBJ2-1, reads DGGITQSPKYLFRKEGQNVTLSCEQNLNHDAMYWYRQDPGQGLRLIYYSQIVNDFQKGDIAEGYSVSREKKESFPLTVTSAQKNPTAFYLCASSGYRGGYNEQFFGPGTRLTVL.